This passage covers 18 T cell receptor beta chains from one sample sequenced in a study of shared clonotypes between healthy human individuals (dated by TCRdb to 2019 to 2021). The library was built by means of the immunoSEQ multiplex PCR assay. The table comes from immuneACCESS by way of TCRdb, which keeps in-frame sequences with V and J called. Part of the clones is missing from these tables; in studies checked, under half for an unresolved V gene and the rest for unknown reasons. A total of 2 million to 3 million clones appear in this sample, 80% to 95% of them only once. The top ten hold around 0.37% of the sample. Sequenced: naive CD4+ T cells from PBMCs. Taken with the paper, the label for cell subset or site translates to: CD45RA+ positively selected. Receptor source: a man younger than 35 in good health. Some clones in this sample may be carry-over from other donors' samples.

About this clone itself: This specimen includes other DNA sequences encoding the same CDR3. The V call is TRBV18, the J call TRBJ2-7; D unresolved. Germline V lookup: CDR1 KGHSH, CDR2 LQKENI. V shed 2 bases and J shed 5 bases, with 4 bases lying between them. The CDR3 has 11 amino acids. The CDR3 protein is CASSPGDEQYF. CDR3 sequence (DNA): TGTGCCAGCTCACCAGGGGACGAGCAGTACTTC.

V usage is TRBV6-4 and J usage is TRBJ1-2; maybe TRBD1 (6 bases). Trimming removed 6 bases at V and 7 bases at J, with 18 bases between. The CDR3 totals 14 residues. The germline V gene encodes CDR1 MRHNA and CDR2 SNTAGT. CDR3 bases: TGTGCCAGCAGACCGGACGGAGCCAGGGGTGGCTACACCTTC. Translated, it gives CASRPDGARGGYTF.

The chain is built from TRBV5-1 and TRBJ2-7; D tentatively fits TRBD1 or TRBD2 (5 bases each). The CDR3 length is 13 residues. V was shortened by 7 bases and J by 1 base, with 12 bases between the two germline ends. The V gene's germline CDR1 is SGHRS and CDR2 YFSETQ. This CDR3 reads CASERDGSYEQYF. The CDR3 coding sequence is TGCGCCAGCGAACGGGACGGTTCCTACGAGCAGTACTTC.

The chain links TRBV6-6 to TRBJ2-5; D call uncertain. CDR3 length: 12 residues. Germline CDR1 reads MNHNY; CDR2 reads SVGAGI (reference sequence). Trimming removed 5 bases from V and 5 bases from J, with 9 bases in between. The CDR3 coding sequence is TGTGCCAGCAGTAACAGTTGGGAGACCCAGTACTTC. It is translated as CASSNSWETQYF.

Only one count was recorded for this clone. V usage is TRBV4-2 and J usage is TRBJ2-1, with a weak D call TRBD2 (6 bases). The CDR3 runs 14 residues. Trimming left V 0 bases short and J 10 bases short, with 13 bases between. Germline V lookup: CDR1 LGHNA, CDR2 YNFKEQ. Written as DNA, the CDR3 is TGTGCCAGCAGCCAAGATCCAAGGGGAGGCGAGCAGTTCTTC. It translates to CASSQDPRGGEQFF.

CDR3 coding DNA: TGTGCCAGCCGTAGCGGGGGGGGAGGTGAAAAACTGTTTTTT. Translated, it gives CASRSGGGGEKLFF. The V and J genes are TRBV7-8 and TRBJ1-4; possible D gene TRBD1, 5 bases. The CDR3 is made up of 14 amino acids. Germline V gene sequence: CDR1 SGHVS, CDR2 FQNEAQ. The ends were cut back, 8 bases at V and 7 bases at J, with 17 bases in the middle.

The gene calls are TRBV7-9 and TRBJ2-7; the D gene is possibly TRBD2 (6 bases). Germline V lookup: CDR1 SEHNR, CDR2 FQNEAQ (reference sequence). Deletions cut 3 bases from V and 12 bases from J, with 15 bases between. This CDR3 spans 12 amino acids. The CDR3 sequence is CASSFGWDFRYF. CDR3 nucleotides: TGTGCCAGCAGCTTCGGGTGGGACTTTCGGTACTTC.

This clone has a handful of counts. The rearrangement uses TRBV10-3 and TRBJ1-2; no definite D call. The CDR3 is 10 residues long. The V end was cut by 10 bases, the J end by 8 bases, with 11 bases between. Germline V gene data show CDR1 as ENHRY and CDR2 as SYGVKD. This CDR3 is CATGAEGYTF. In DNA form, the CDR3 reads TGTGCCACGGGCGCGGAGGGCTACACCTTC.

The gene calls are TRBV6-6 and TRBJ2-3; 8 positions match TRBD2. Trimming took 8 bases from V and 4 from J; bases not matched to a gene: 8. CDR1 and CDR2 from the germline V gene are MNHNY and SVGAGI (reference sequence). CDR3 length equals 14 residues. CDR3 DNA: TGTGCCAGCTTAGAGCGGGAGTTCTCAGATACGCAGTATTTT. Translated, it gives CASLEREFSDTQYF.

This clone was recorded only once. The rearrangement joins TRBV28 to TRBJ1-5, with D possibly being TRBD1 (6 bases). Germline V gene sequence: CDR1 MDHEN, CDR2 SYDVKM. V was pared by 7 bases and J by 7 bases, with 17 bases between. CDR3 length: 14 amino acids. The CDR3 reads CASIESGVGQPQHF. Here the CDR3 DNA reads TGTGCCAGCATTGAGTCAGGGGTAGGGCAGCCCCAGCATTTT.

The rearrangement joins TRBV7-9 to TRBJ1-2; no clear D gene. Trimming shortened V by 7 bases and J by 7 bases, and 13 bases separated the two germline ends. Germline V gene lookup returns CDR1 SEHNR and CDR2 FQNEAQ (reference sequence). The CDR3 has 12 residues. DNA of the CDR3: TGTGCCAGCACCCGGGCGGGGATTGGCTACACCTTC. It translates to CASTRAGIGYTF.

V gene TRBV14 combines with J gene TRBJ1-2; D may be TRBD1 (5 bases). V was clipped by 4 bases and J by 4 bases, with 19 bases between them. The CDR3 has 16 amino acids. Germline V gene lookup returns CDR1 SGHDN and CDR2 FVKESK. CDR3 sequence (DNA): TGTGCCAGCAGCCGCCTGACGCAGGGTCCCGCCTATGGCTACACCTTC. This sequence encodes CASSRLTQGPAYGYTF. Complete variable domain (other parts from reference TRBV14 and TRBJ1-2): EAGVTQFPSHSVIEKGQTVTLRCDPISGHDNLYWYRRVMGKEIKFLLHFVKESKQDESGMPNNRFLAERTGGTYSTLKVQPAELEDSGVYFCASSRLTQGPAYGYTFGSGTRLTVV.

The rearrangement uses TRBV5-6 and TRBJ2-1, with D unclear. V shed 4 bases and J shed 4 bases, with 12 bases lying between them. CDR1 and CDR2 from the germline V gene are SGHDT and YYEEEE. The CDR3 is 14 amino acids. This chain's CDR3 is CASSLGDPYNEQFF. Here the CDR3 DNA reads TGTGCCAGCAGCCTGGGTGACCCTTACAATGAGCAGTTCTTC.

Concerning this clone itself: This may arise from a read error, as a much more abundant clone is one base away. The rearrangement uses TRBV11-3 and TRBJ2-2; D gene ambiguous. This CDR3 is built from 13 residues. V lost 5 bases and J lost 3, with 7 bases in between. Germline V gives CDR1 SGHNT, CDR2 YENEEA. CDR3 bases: TGTGCCAGCAGCCCCCCGGACACCGGGGAGCTGTTTTTT. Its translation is CASSPPDTGELFF.

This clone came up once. This CDR3 reads CSVQTDLYTEAFF. The CDR3 DNA reads as TGCAGCGTCCAGACAGACCTGTACACTGAAGCTTTCTTT. V is TRBV29-1 and J is TRBJ1-1; possibly TRBD1 for D (5 bases). The CDR3 sequence is 13 residues long. CDR1 is SQVTM and CDR2 is ANQGSEA in the germline V gene. V lost 6 bases to trimming and J lost 3 bases, with 14 bases between them.

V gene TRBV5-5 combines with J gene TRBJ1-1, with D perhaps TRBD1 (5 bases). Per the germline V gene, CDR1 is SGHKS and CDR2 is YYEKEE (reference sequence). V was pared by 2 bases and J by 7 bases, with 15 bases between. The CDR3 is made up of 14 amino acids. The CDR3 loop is CASSFASRGLEAFF. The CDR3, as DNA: TGTGCCAGCAGCTTTGCGTCTAGGGGACTTGAAGCTTTCTTT.

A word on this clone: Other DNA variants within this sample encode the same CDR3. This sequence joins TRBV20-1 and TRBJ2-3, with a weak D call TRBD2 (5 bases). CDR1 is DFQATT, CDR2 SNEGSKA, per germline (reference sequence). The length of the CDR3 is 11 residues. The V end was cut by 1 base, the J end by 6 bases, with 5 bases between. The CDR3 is CSARGEDTQYF. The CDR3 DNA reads TGCAGTGCTAGAGGGGAGGATACGCAGTATTTT.

CDR3 sequence: CASRGGSGSYNEQFF. The CDR3 DNA follows: TGTGCCAGCAGAGGCGGTAGCGGGAGCTACAATGAGCAGTTCTTC. The J gene is TRBJ2-1, the V gene TRBV14; 9 bases are a match to TRBD2. Germline CDR1 SGHDN, CDR2 FVKESK. Losses at the gene ends were 6 bases for V and 3 bases for J; bases not matched to a gene: 6. The CDR3 is made up of 15 amino acids.